This paragraph covers one TCR beta chain sequence. The table lists this clonotype with many counts. Which antigen it targets is not known. No base quality information exists; no much larger clone differs at one position. The data were taken from a study of early T cells in non-severe SARS-CoV-2 infection (dated by TCRdb to about 2021). Regarding the complete study: Because TCR sequencing was done on bulk RNA from unsorted whole blood, the alpha and beta chains could not be paired. The paper's findings and limits, for the study overall: Matching against VDJdb was skewed toward anti-spike CD8 responses, likely underestimated virus-specific expansions, and missed private and CD4 specificities.

Set within a cohort of healthcare workers in London, UK, this nested case-control study involved weekly PCR testing of nasopharyngeal swabs along with blood sampling. Between 23 and 31 March 2020, the week of the UK lockdown, healthcare workers were enrolled and then followed up weekly for as long as 16 weeks. From the cysteine through the phenylalanine, the CDR3 covers 12 amino acids. The CDR3 DNA has 36 bases and is translated from base 1. In the germline V gene, CDR1 corresponds to SQVTM and CDR2 to ANQGSEA. Trimming takes 7 bases off V and 5 bases off J; junction bases not matched to a gene: 7. Library preparation used 5' RACE. The sample was run on a NextSeq 500. The TCR library protocol attached unique molecular identifiers to individual cDNA molecules to correct for sequencing error and PCR bias. Both TCR alpha and beta chains were sequenced, and tight co-correlation was observed between alpha and beta sequence abundances in each sample. The paper's processing steps were these. Decombinator V4 was used to annotate TCR sequences for V gene, J gene and CDR3. Expanded TCRs were defined as changing significantly between any two time points under a Poisson model with p below 0.0001. Abundances of TCRs were expressed as counts per million after normalisation to the total number of TCRs sequenced in each sample. TRAV1-2 paired with TRAJ12, TRAJ20 or TRAJ33 defined MAIT TCRs, while TRAV10 paired with TRAJ18 defined iNKT TCRs. A search of VDJdb, accessed on 1 November 2021, was run for TCRs annotated to CMV, EBV and SARS-CoV-2, with TCRs annotated for multiple antigens excluded. TCRdb handled the public reads itself, with Q25 trimming in fastp and clone calling in MiXCR, and kept productive beta chains. CDR3 protein sequences are deduplicated, and each keeps its most common genes and DNA. Here the V and J calls rest on TCRdb's processing, not on the authors' analysis. A total of about 33,000 distinct CDR3 sequences appear in this sample, around 5% of them only once. 14% of the sample belongs to the ten largest clones.

The chain is made from TRBV29-1 and TRBJ1-1; the central 7 bases match TRBD1. This TCR was recovered from an adult who was a healthcare worker with PCR-confirmed SARS-CoV-2 infection or an uninfected control (not recorded which). Sequenced sample: whole blood. The encoded CDR3 is CSGQGYGTEAFF. The nucleotide sequence is given as TGCAGCGGACAGGGTTATGGTACTGAAGCTTTCTTT.